The clone carrying this T cell receptor beta chain was seen a handful of times. What it recognizes is unknown. Unique-molecular-identifier-tagged TCR beta cDNA libraries were used. T cells numbering about 0.9 to 10 million yielded cDNA molecules that totaled about 500,000. Via MiXCR, TCRdb re-called the PCR reads, giving one row per CDR3 protein. This table holds under 900,000 distinct CDR3 sequences, about 53% found once. The sample comes from a study of post-analysis software for immune sequencing data. Findings of the study overall: Included in a set of roughly 5 TRBV segments more frequent in patients than controls were TRBV5-6, TRBV5-1 and TRBV20-1. Controls' normalized Chao1 diversity significantly exceeded that of multiple sclerosis patients.

The CDR3 is made up of 15 amino acids. Germline V gene sequence: CDR1 LNHNV, CDR2 YYDKDF (reference sequence). Trimming took 6 bases from V and 4 from J; bases not matched to a gene: 11. The receptor's source is a girl aged 10 to 17 with multiple sclerosis. The rearrangement joins TRBV15 to TRBJ2-5; 7 bases fit TRBD1. Material: blood. The CDR3 sequence is CATRNTGALGETQYF. The DNA of the CDR3 is TGTGCCACCAGAAATACAGGGGCCTTAGGAGAGACCCAGTACTTC.